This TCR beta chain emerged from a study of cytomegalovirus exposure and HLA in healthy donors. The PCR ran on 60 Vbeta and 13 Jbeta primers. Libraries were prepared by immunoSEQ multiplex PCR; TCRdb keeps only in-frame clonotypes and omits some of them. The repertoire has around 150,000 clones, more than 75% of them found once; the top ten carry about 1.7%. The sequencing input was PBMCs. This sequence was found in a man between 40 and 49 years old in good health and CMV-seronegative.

CDR3: CASRPLRDSWTEAFF. The CDR3 nucleotides are TGTGCAAGTCGCCCTCTCAGGGACAGCTGGACTGAAGCTTTCTTT. This chain links TRBV12-2 with TRBJ1-1; TRBD1 is taken as the D call from the table, unchecked against the DNA. TRBV12-2 is tagged as a pseudogene. The CDR3 runs 15 residues.